Presented here are 21 T cell receptor beta chains from one specimen sequenced in a study of blood T cell repertoires in COVID-19. TCRdb keeps only in-frame clones here, not all; method: immunoSEQ multiplex PCR. In the table there are about 200,000 clones, around 87% of which are singletons. Sequenced sample: peripheral blood. Receptors were obtained from a man aged 55 to 70 with acute or convalescent COVID-19.

V is TRBV2 and J is TRBJ2-3; D may be TRBD1 (6 bases). The length of the CDR3 is 15 residues. The V end lost 7 bases, the J end lost 0 bases, and 14 bases lay between the germline ends. Looked up from germline, CDR1 is SNHLY and CDR2 is FYNNEI. The CDR3 coding sequence is TGTGCCAGCAAGAGCCAGGGGATTAGCACAGATACGCAGTATTTT. Encoded protein: CASKSQGISTDTQYF.

This clone was seen a single time. J is TRBJ1-5 and V is TRBV6-5; TRBD1 aligns across 8 bases. The length of the CDR3 is 13 residues. Trimming took 10 bases from V and 7 from J; bases not matched to a gene: 9. Germline V lookup: CDR1 MNHEY, CDR2 SVGAGI. CDR3 region: CATMTGEGQPQHF. In DNA, the CDR3 is TGTGCCACCATGACAGGGGAAGGCCAGCCCCAGCATTTT.

This clone showed up just once. The chain carries TRBV28 and TRBJ2-7, with a weak D call TRBD1 (5 bases). This CDR3 has 14 residues. Germline values: CDR1 MDHEN, CDR2 SYDVKM. Trimming cost V 5 bases and J 0 bases, with 11 bases left between them. CDR3: CASSTPTDSYEQYF. In DNA, the CDR3 is TGTGCCAGCAGTACCCCGACAGACTCCTACGAGCAGTACTTC.

The rearrangement links TRBV6-6 to TRBJ2-7; D unresolved. V was pared by 0 bases and J by 3 bases, with 9 bases between. Germline CDR1 and CDR2: MNHNY and SVGAGI (reference sequence). The CDR3 totals 14 residues. CDR3 region: CASSYSGQYYEQYF. CDR3 nucleotide sequence: TGTGCCAGCAGTTACTCTGGGCAGTACTACGAGCAGTACTTC.

The V call is TRBV28, the J call TRBJ2-1, with TRBD2 matching 9 bases. Per germline, CDR1 MDHEN and CDR2 SYDVKM. This CDR3 is built from 16 residues. V dropped 2 bases and J dropped 7; count of bases not matched to a gene: 9. The CDR3 region is CASSLGLGTSTNEQFF. The CDR3 DNA follows: TGTGCCAGCAGTTTAGGATTGGGGACTAGCACGAATGAGCAGTTCTTC. Looking up the rest from reference TRBV28 and TRBJ2-1 gives the full variable domain: DVKVTQSSRYLVKRTGEKVFLECVQDMDHENMFWYRQDPGLGLRLIYFSYDVKMKEKGDIPEGYSVSREKKERFSLILESASTNQTSMYLCASSLGLGTSTNEQFFGPGTRLTVL.

The gene calls are TRBV7-3 and TRBJ2-3, with D possibly matching TRBD1 (5 bases). V dropped 0 bases and J dropped 6 bases, with 13 bases sitting between them. This CDR3 has 15 residues. Germline CDR1 SGHTA, CDR2 FQGTGA. The CDR3 region is CASSLTAGSPDTQYF. The CDR3, as DNA: TGTGCCAGCAGCTTAACTGCAGGGTCCCCCGATACGCAGTATTTT.

V and J are TRBV5-1 and TRBJ2-7; 9 bases match TRBD1. The CDR3 is 14 residues long. V trimming: 3 bases; J trimming: 6 bases; junction bases outside the gene matches: 7. Germline values: CDR1 SGHRS, CDR2 YFSETQ. The CDR3 region is CASSSGDRVGEQYF. Here the CDR3 DNA reads TGCGCCAGCAGCTCCGGGGACAGGGTCGGCGAGCAGTACTTC.

J is TRBJ2-2 and V is TRBV18; 9 positions agree with TRBD1. V was clipped by 5 bases and J by 4 bases; unmatched bases: 2. The CDR3 has 14 residues. Germline V CDR1 and CDR2: KGHSH, LQKENI. CDR3 bases: TGTGCCAGCTCAGGACAGGGGATCACCGGGGAGCTGTTTTTT. Translated, it gives CASSGQGITGELFF.

V gene TRBV5-4 combines with J gene TRBJ2-2; TRBD1 agrees at 12 bases. Germline trimming cut 4 bases from V and 5 bases from J; bases unmatched to any gene: 9. This CDR3 comprises 17 residues. Germline CDR1 reads SGHNT; CDR2 reads YYREEE (reference sequence). The CDR3 bases are TGTGCCAGCAGCCCGACGGGACAGGGGGCGGTTACCGGGGAGCTGTTTTTT. This gives the protein CASSPTGQGAVTGELFF. Drawing the rest from reference TRBV5-4 and TRBJ2-2, the complete variable domain is ETGVTQSPTHLIKTRGQQVTLRCSSQSGHNTVSWYQQALGQGPQFIFQYYREEENGRGNFPPRFSGLQFPNYSSELNVNALELDDSALYLCASSPTGQGAVTGELFFGEGSRLTVL.

V is TRBV5-6 and J is TRBJ2-7, with unresolved D. Trimming removed 3 bases from V and 0 bases from J, with 10 bases in between. The germline gives CDR1 SGHDT, CDR2 YYEEEE. The CDR3 extends over 14 amino acids. CDR3 sequence (DNA): TGTGCCAGCAGCTCGAGGAGCCTCTCCTACGAGCAGTACTTC. This sequence encodes CASSSRSLSYEQYF.

This clone was picked up one time. V is TRBV11-2 and J is TRBJ2-3; TRBD2 matches 13 bases. Germline CDR1 SGHAT, CDR2 FQNNGV. V was pared by 5 bases and J by 6 bases, with 5 bases of the junction left unmatched. This CDR3 has 15 residues. The CDR3 here is CASSAGTSGVDTQYF. The CDR3 bases are TGTGCCAGCAGCGCTGGGACTAGCGGGGTGGATACGCAGTATTTT.

This chain uses TRBV10-1 with TRBJ2-5; D is possibly TRBD2 (6 bases). Trimming shortened V by 5 bases and J by 4 bases, and 20 bases separated the two germline ends. This CDR3 is built from 16 residues. CDR1 is WNHNN and CDR2 is SYGVQD in the germline V gene (reference sequence). The CDR3 sequence: CASSLVRRGVAETQYF. CDR3 coding DNA: TGCGCCAGCAGTCTCGTACGGAGGGGAGTCGCAGAGACCCAGTACTTC.

J is TRBJ2-5 and V is TRBV19; 14 nucleotides match TRBD2. Trimming cost V 5 bases and J 2 bases; bases outside gene matches: 7. The CDR3 spans 17 residues. The germline V gene encodes CDR1 LNHDA and CDR2 SQIVND (reference sequence). The CDR3 sequence: CASSLGLAGARQETQYF. The CDR3 coding sequence is TGTGCCAGTAGTTTGGGACTAGCGGGGGCCCGACAAGAGACCCAGTACTTC.

The chain couples TRBV7-2 to TRBJ2-7, with a possible D match to TRBD1 (6 bases). Trimming left V 5 bases short and J 4 bases short, with 15 bases between. Germline lookup yields CDR1 SGHTA and CDR2 FQGNSA. The CDR3 extends over 14 amino acids. The DNA of the CDR3 is TGTGCCAGCAGCGAGGGGCCAGGGGATTACGAGCAGTACTTC. Amino acids: CASSEGPGDYEQYF.

V and J are TRBV6-2 or TRBV6-3 and TRBJ1-1, with D possibly TRBD1 on 5 matching bases. V was clipped by 4 bases and J by 5 bases, with 11 bases between them. This CDR3 spans 13 amino acids. Germline CDR1 and CDR2: MNHEY and SVGEGT. The chain's CDR3 is CASSSFGGTEAFF. The CDR3 nucleotides are TGTGCCAGCAGTTCCTTCGGGGGGACTGAAGCTTTCTTT.

V is TRBV6-2 or TRBV6-3 and J is TRBJ1-6, with TRBD1 identical over 7 bases. Losses at the gene ends were 2 bases for V and 7 bases for J; bases not matched to a gene: 2. The CDR3 contains 14 residues. Germline lookup yields CDR1 MNHEY and CDR2 SVGEGT. The CDR3 protein is CASSYGDSNSPLHF. The CDR3 bases are TGTGCCAGCAGTTACGGGGACAGCAATTCACCCCTCCACTTT.

The V gene is TRBV25-1, the J gene TRBJ1-6; D gene unclear. Germline-derived CDR1 and CDR2 are MGHDK and SYGVNS. The CDR3 has 15 residues. V lost 4 bases to trimming and J lost 5 bases, with 12 bases between them. The CDR3 reads CASSVTGTNNSPLHF. As DNA, the CDR3 is TGTGCCAGCAGTGTGACTGGCACGAATAATTCACCCCTCCACTTT.

The chain has TRBV30 and TRBJ2-3, with 11 nucleotides matching TRBD2. Per germline, CDR1 GTSNPN and CDR2 SVGIG (reference sequence). V dropped 3 bases and J dropped 4; count of bases not matched to a gene: 6. CDR3 length: 15 residues. The CDR3 DNA sequence: TGTGCCTGGAGCGGAATAGCGGGGGGGCCAGATACGCAGTATTTT. It translates to CAWSGIAGGPDTQYF. The full variable domain, its missing parts supplied by reference TRBV30 and TRBJ2-3, is SQTIHQWPATLVQPVGSPLSLECTVEGTSNPNLYWYRQAAGRGLQLLFYSVGIGQISSEVPQNLSASRPQDRQFILSSKKLLLSDSGFYLCAWSGIAGGPDTQYFGPGTRLTVL.

The DNA for the CDR3 is TGTGCCAGCAGCCGCAGGAACACTGAAGCTTTCTTT. Translating gives CASSRRNTEAFF. The chain has TRBV7-2 and TRBJ1-1; D is ambiguous. V lost 5 bases, J lost 1 base, and 5 bases lay in between. The CDR3 contains 12 residues. The V gene's germline CDR1 is SGHTA and CDR2 FQGNSA.

CDR3 bases: TGCGCCAGCAGCCAAGCGGACAGGGGCCGGGCAAACTACGAGCAGTACTTC. Translated: CASSQADRGRANYEQYF. V usage is TRBV4-1 and J usage is TRBJ2-7; 9 nucleotides align to TRBD1. Germline V gene sequence: CDR1 MGHRA, CDR2 YSYEKL. Trimming at V came to 1 base and at J to 3 bases, leaving 10 bases not matched to a gene. The CDR3 has 17 residues.

The chain combines TRBV27 with TRBJ1-5; possible D gene TRBD1, 6 bases. Trimming took 5 bases from V and 2 from J, leaving 10 bases between them. The CDR3 has 14 residues. Germline CDR1 MNHEY, CDR2 SMNVEV (reference sequence). As DNA, the CDR3 is TGTGCCAGCAGTAGACAGGATCGCAATCAGCCCCAGCATTTT. This encodes CASSRQDRNQPQHF.